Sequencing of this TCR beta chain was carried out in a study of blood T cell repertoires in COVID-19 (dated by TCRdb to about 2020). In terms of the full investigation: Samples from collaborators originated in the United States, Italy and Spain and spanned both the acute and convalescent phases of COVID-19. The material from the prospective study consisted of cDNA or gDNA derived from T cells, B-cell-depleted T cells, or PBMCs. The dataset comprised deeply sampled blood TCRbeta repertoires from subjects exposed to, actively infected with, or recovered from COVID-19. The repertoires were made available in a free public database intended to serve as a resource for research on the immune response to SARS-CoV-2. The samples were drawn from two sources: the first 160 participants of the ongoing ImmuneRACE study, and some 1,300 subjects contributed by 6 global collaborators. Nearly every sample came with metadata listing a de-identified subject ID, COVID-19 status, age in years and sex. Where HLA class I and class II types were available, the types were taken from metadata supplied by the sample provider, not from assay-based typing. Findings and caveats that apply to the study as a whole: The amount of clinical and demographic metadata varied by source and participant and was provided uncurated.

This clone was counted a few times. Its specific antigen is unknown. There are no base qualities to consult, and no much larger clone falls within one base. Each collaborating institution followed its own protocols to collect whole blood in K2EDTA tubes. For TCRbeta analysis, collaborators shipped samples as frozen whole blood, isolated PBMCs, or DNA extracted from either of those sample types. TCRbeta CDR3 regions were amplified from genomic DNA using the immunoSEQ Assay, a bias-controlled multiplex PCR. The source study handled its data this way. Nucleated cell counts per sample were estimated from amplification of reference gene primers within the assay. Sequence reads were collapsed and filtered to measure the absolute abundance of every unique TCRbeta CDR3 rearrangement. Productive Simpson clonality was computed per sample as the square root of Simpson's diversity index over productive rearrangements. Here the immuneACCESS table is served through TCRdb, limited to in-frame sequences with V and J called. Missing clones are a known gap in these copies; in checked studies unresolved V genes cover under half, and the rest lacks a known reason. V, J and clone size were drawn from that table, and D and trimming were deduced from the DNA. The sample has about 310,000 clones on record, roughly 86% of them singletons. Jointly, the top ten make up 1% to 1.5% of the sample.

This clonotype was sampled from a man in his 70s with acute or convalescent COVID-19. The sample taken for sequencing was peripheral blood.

The encoded CDR3 is CASSGKDSITDTQYF. The bases read TGTGCCAGCAGCGGCAAGGACTCTATCACAGATACGCAGTATTTT. The V gene is TRBV2 and the J gene is TRBJ2-3; 5 matching bases give a weak D call of TRBD2. At the junction V is shortened by 6 bases and J by 2 bases, with 15 bases in between. The CDR3 measures 15 amino acids from cysteine to phenylalanine. The CDR3 DNA has 45 bases and is translated from base 1. CDR1 and CDR2 are read off the germline V gene as SNHLY and FYNNEI.